These 23 T cell receptor beta chains share one sample of origin, sequenced in a study of blood T cell repertoires in COVID-19. The data were produced by immunoSEQ multiplex PCR, yet TCRdb's version contains in-frame clones alone and is incomplete. The profile shows approximately 190,000 clones, more than 75% of them singletons. Sequencing was carried out using peripheral blood. The receptor source for this set is a man at least 80 years old with acute or convalescent COVID-19.

The chain uses TRBV5-1 and TRBJ1-2; 7 nucleotides match TRBD1. Germline loops: CDR1 SGHRS, CDR2 YFSETQ. Trimming removed 6 bases from V and 3 bases from J; junction bases left unmatched: 8. This CDR3 is 14 amino acids long. This CDR3 reads CASTQQGTDYGYTF. DNA of the CDR3: TGCGCCAGCACTCAACAGGGGACGGACTATGGCTACACCTTC.

As to this clone: Without the conserved terminal phenylalanine or tryptophan, this CDR3 likely stems from a read error. No DNA is shown, since the ends of the CDR3 on it are uncertain; the CDR3 is the one TCRdb lists. CDR3 loop: CASSFLGTPVY. The rearrangement uses TRBV5-8 and TRBJ1-4; the table calls TRBD1, which could not be checked here. Termini included, the CDR3 measures 11 amino acids. Germline-derived CDR1 and CDR2 are SGHTS and YDEGEE.

V is TRBV12-3 or TRBV12-4 and J is TRBJ1-4; no clear D gene. Trimming cost V 2 bases and J 8 bases, with 9 bases left between them. This CDR3 is 13 amino acids long. The CDR3 DNA follows: TGTGCCAGCAGTTTAAGGGAGGGAGAAAAACTGTTTTTT. Protein product: CASSLREGEKLFF.

The rearrangement uses TRBV9 and TRBJ2-5; D possibly corresponds to TRBD2 (5 bases). The V end lost 0 bases, the J end lost 4 bases, and 13 bases lay between the germline ends. The CDR3 totals 15 residues. Germline V CDR1 and CDR2: SGDLS, YYNGEE. CDR3 coding DNA: TGTGCCAGCAGCGTAGCCGGGATCGGCGGAGAGACCCAGTACTTC. Protein sequence: CASSVAGIGGETQYF.

The chain couples TRBV29-1 to TRBJ2-1, with TRBD2 identical over 14 bases. Germline CDR1 is SQVTM and CDR2 is ANQGSEA. The CDR3 is 16 residues long. J lost 7 bases, V lost 5 bases, and 10 bases had no gene match. Here the CDR3 reads CSVHRLAGGPGNEQFF. DNA of the CDR3: TGCAGCGTTCATCGACTAGCGGGAGGGCCAGGTAATGAGCAGTTCTTC.

This clone came up once. V and J are TRBV5-8 and TRBJ2-6; the D is unclear. Between the trimmed V and J ends, which lost 6 bases and 2 bases, there was a span of 15 bases. Germline V gene data show CDR1 as SGHTS and CDR2 as YDEGEE. The CDR3 is 16 residues long. The CDR3 nucleotides are TGTGCCAGCATACCCTTTTTGGAGACTGGGGCCAACGTCCTGACTTTC. The encoded protein is CASIPFLETGANVLTF.

V and J are TRBV7-6 and TRBJ2-1; 10 bases match TRBD2. This CDR3 is 15 amino acids long. With V trimmed by 3 bases and J by 6 bases, 5 bases remained unmatched. Looked up from germline, CDR1 is SGHVS and CDR2 is FNYEAQ. The CDR3 region is CASSFLAGEGNEQFF. CDR3 bases: TGTGCCAGCAGCTTTCTAGCGGGAGAGGGCAATGAGCAGTTCTTC.

The chain is built from TRBV12-2 and TRBJ2-7; the table names TRBD1, a call not compared with the DNA. TRBV12-2 is shown as a pseudogene. This CDR3 region has 16 residues. CDR3 in DNA: TGTGCAAGTCGCAAGTTCCGGGACAGGGGTTCCTACGAGCAGTACGTC. This translates into CASRKFRDRGSYEQYV.

The chain couples TRBV6-5 to TRBJ2-5, with a possible D match to TRBD2 (5 bases). The CDR3 extends over 13 amino acids. V lost 4 bases and J 2 bases, leaving 8 bases between the germline ends. The germline V gene encodes CDR1 MNHEY and CDR2 SVGAGI. For the CDR3, the DNA is TGTGCCAGCAGTTTCACGGGACAAGAGACCCAGTACTTC. It encodes CASSFTGQETQYF.

The rearrangement uses TRBV18 and TRBJ2-1, with TRBD2 matching 9 bases. V lost 4 bases, J lost 3 bases, and 4 bases stayed unmatched. Looked up from germline, CDR1 is KGHSH and CDR2 is LQKENI. The CDR3 has 15 residues. The CDR3 DNA reads TGTGCCAGCTCACGTACTAGCGGGCTCTACAATGAGCAGTTCTTC. Encoded protein: CASSRTSGLYNEQFF. Combining the CDR3 with reference TRBV18 and TRBJ2-1 gives the whole variable domain NAGVMQNPRHLVRRRGQEARLRCSPMKGHSHVYWYRQLPEEGLKFMVYLQKENIIDESGMPKERFSAEFPKEGPSILRIQQVVRGDSAAYFCASSRTSGLYNEQFFGPGTRLTVL.

The genes are TRBV30 and TRBJ2-3; perhaps TRBD1 as D (6 bases). Between the trimmed V and J ends, which lost 8 bases and 1 base, there was a span of 16 bases. The CDR3 spans 14 residues. CDR1 is GTSNPN and CDR2 is SVGIG in the germline V gene (reference sequence). The CDR3 DNA follows: TGTGCCGGACAAGTACAGGGACGCACAGATACGCAGTATTTT. Translation gives CAGQVQGRTDTQYF.

The chain links TRBV3-1 (or the pseudogene TRBV3-2) to TRBJ2-1; no firm D call. The V end was cut by 0 bases, the J end by 14 bases, with 14 bases between. In germline, CDR1 is LGHDT, CDR2 YNNKEL (reference sequence). The CDR3 loop spans 13 amino acids. For the CDR3, the DNA is TGTGCCAGCAGCCAAGATTTAGAAAGAGAAAAGTTCTTC. This sequence encodes CASSQDLEREKFF.

The chain joins TRBV18 to TRBJ2-6, with unresolved D. Trimming removed 0 bases from V and 2 bases from J, with 8 bases in between. The CDR3 sequence is 16 residues long. Germline V gene sequence: CDR1 KGHSH, CDR2 LQKENI. The CDR3 sequence: CASSPPTGPGANVLTF. CDR3 in DNA: TGTGCCAGCTCACCACCCACGGGTCCTGGGGCCAACGTCCTGACTTTC.

A few counts support this clone. V is TRBV6-5 and J is TRBJ2-5; the D is unclear. The germline gives CDR1 MNHEY, CDR2 SVGAGI. This CDR3 contains 14 residues. The ends were cut back, 8 bases at V and 0 bases at J, with 13 bases in the middle. This CDR3 is CASRVLEYQETQYF. CDR3 DNA sequence: TGTGCCAGCCGGGTCCTTGAGTACCAAGAGACCCAGTACTTC.

The chain combines TRBV4-1 with TRBJ2-2; 7 bases match TRBD2. The length of the CDR3 is 15 residues. CDR1 MGHRA and CDR2 YSYEKL come from the germline V gene. V was pared by 1 base and J by 8 bases, with 7 bases of the junction left unmatched. CDR3 nucleotide sequence: TGCGCCAGCAGCCAAGGGGCGGGAGTAACTGGGGAGCTGTTTTTT. It encodes CASSQGAGVTGELFF.

The rearrangement uses TRBV7-9 and TRBJ1-2, with 10 bases fitting TRBD1. The CDR3 has 17 residues. Germline V gives CDR1 SEHNR, CDR2 FQNEAQ (reference sequence). After removal of 5 bases from V and 7 bases from J, the junction contained 16 bases not matched to a gene. The CDR3 DNA is TGTGCCAGCAGCCCCTCGGGACAGGGGCCCCCCCAAGGTGGCTACACCTTC. Amino acids: CASSPSGQGPPQGGYTF. The entire variable domain, with the rest obtained from reference TRBV7-9 and TRBJ1-2, is as follows: DTGVSQNPRHKITKRGQNVTFRCDPISEHNRLYWYRQTLGQGPEFLTYFQNEAQLEKSRLLSDRFSAERPKGSFSTLEIQRTEQGDSAMYLCASSPSGQGPPQGGYTFGSGTRLTVV.

The chain uses TRBV19 and TRBJ2-3; D is perhaps TRBD2 (5 bases). With 5 bases removed from V and 3 bases from J, the gap between germline ends came to 12 bases. CDR1 is LNHDA and CDR2 is SQIVND in the germline V gene (reference sequence). The CDR3 sequence is 14 residues long. CDR3 nucleotide sequence: TGTGCCAGTAGTCAACGGGATCCAACAGATACGCAGTATTTT. Protein: CASSQRDPTDTQYF.

The chain recombines TRBV2 with TRBJ2-6, with TRBD1 matching over 7 bases. Germline V gives CDR1 SNHLY, CDR2 FYNNEI. CDR3 length equals 16 residues. With 7 bases clipped from V and 0 bases from J, the junction kept 6 bases outside the gene matches. CDR3 sequence reads: CASMRGHSSGANVLTF. CDR3 nucleotides: TGTGCCAGCATGAGGGGGCACTCCTCTGGGGCCAACGTCCTGACTTTC.

The J gene is TRBJ1-3, the V gene TRBV18; D is unclear. The CDR3 extends over 15 amino acids. Per the germline V gene, CDR1 is KGHSH and CDR2 is LQKENI. V lost 1 base and J 2 bases, leaving 9 bases between the germline ends. The CDR3 loop is CASSPLTEPGNTIYF. CDR3 nucleotides: TGTGCCAGCTCACCACTAACAGAACCTGGAAACACCATATATTTT. The full variable domain, rest sourced from reference TRBV18 and TRBJ1-3, is NAGVMQNPRHLVRRRGQEARLRCSPMKGHSHVYWYRQLPEEGLKFMVYLQKENIIDESGMPKERFSAEFPKEGPSILRIQQVVRGDSAAYFCASSPLTEPGNTIYFGEGSWLTVV.

The chain recombines TRBV7-2 with TRBJ2-7; possible D gene TRBD2, 7 bases. CDR3 length equals 14 residues. Looked up from germline, CDR1 is SGHTA and CDR2 is FQGNSA. V shed 5 bases and J shed 2 bases, with 13 bases lying between them. As DNA, the CDR3 is TGTGCCAGCAGCCAACAGGGAGGGGCCTACGAGCAGTACTTC. This sequence encodes CASSQQGGAYEQYF.

V is TRBV19 and J is TRBJ1-2; 7 bases line up with TRBD1. The CDR3 has 17 residues. The V gene's germline CDR1 is LNHDA and CDR2 SQIVND (reference sequence). With 3 bases clipped from V and 8 bases from J, the junction kept 18 bases outside the gene matches. CDR3: CASSMRGSGGKTHGYTF. The CDR3 DNA sequence: TGTGCCAGTAGTATGAGGGGTTCAGGGGGGAAGACCCACGGCTACACCTTC.

This clone was seen a few times. This chain links TRBV30 with TRBJ1-6; the D gene is possibly TRBD1 (5 bases). Germline V gene data show CDR1 as GTSNPN and CDR2 as SVGIG (reference sequence). The germline V and J ends were trimmed by 2 bases and 7 bases, with 9 bases remaining between them. The CDR3 is made up of 13 amino acids. This CDR3 is CAWSSRENSPLHF. CDR3 nucleotide sequence: TGTGCCTGGAGTTCCAGGGAAAATTCACCCCTCCACTTT.

The chain has TRBV5-5 and TRBJ2-7; TRBD1 agrees at 8 bases. Unmatched junction bases numbered 8, after V lost 1 base and J lost 2 bases. Looked up from germline, CDR1 is SGHKS and CDR2 is YYEKEE (reference sequence). CDR3 size: 16 residues. CDR3 sequence reads: CASSLIGTGITYEQYF. As DNA, the CDR3 is TGTGCCAGCAGCTTGATCGGGACAGGCATCACCTACGAGCAGTACTTC.